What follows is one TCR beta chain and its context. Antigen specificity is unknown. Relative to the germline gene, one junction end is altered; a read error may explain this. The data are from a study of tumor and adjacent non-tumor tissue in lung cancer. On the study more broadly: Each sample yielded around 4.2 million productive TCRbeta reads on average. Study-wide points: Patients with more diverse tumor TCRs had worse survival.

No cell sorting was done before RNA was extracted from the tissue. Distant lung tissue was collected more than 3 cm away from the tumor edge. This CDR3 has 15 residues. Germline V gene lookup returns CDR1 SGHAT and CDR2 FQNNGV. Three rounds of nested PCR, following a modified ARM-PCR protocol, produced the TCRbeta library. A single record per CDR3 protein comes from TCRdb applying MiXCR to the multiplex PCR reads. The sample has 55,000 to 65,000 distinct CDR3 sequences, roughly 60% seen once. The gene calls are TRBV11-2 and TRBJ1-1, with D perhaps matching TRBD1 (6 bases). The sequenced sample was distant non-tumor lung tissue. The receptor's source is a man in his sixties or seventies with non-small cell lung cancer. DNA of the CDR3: TGTGCCAGCGGCTTCCGGGACATTGGGACCACTGAGGCTTTCTTT. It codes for CASGFRDIGTTEAFF.